Shown below are 9 T cell receptor beta chains from a single sample sequenced in a study of blood T cells in healthy people across ages. A second PCR, run for 7 to 11 cycles, used a sample-barcoded 5' primer plus a J-beta primer mix. One entry per CDR3 protein results from TCRdb running MiXCR on the 5' RACE reads. This repertoire shows around 1,600,000 distinct CDR3 sequences, 42% found once; its top ten account for less than 5%. Sequencing was performed on blood. Receptor source: a woman between 18 and 29 years old in good health.

The sample holds a few counts of this clonotype. The V gene is TRBV27, the J gene TRBJ2-1; 13 bases agree with TRBD2. The trim removed 5 bases at V and 9 bases at J, leaving 10 bases unmatched. This CDR3 spans 16 amino acids. Per the germline V gene, CDR1 is MNHEY and CDR2 is SMNVEV (reference sequence). The CDR3 is CASSLDGLAGATEQFF. CDR3 DNA sequence: TGTGCCAGCAGTCTCGACGGACTAGCGGGAGCAACTGAGCAGTTCTTC.

The rearrangement links TRBV6-5 to TRBJ1-6; D unclear. Germline values: CDR1 MNHEY, CDR2 SVGAGI. The CDR3 runs to 15 residues. V lost 5 bases, J lost 10 bases, and 18 bases lay in between. The CDR3 bases are TGTGCCAGCAGTCACATAACCTATAGCAACTCACCCCTCCACTTT. The encoded protein is CASSHITYSNSPLHF.

This clonotype turned up a few times. This chain links TRBV4-1 with TRBJ1-5, with D unresolved. Per the germline V gene, CDR1 is MGHRA and CDR2 is YSYEKL. The CDR3 sequence is 13 residues long. Trimming cost V 3 bases and J 4 bases, with 7 bases left between them. CDR3 DNA: TGCGCCAGCAGCCACACACAGAATCAGCCCCAGCATTTT. Its protein product is CASSHTQNQPQHF.

This clonotype was seen ten or more times. J is TRBJ2-7 and V is TRBV12-3 or TRBV12-4; D unresolved. The CDR3 is made up of 14 amino acids. V lost 4 bases and J 5 bases, leaving 15 bases between the germline ends. CDR3 in amino acids: CASSWTADPHEQYF. CDR3 sequence (DNA): TGTGCCAGCAGTTGGACGGCAGACCCCCACGAGCAGTACTTC.

In this sample, this clonotype turned up a few times. The rearrangement links TRBV29-1 to TRBJ1-1; 12 nucleotides align to TRBD1. This CDR3 has 16 amino acids. CDR1 and CDR2 (germline): SQVTM, ANQGSEA. After removal of 3 bases from V and 4 bases from J, the junction contained 9 bases not matched to a gene. The CDR3 loop reads CSVEVLGTGGITEAFF. In DNA form, the CDR3 reads TGCAGCGTTGAGGTCCTGGGGACAGGGGGCATCACTGAAGCTTTCTTT.

The V call is TRBV29-1, the J call TRBJ2-1; D gene uncertain. V was clipped by 5 bases and J by 0 bases, with 8 bases between them. The germline V gene has CDR1 SQVTM and CDR2 ANQGSEA. The CDR3 spans 13 residues. The CDR3 region has the DNA TGCAGCGTTCTGGGGAACTCCTACAATGAGCAGTTCTTC. Amino acids: CSVLGNSYNEQFF.

The chain combines TRBV20-1 with TRBJ1-2; no clear D. The CDR3 is 12 amino acids. Germline CDR1 DFQATT, CDR2 SNEGSKA (reference sequence). The CDR3 nucleotides are TGCAGGGCGTTGAACAGTAACTATGGCTACACCTTC. Encoded protein: CRALNSNYGYTF.

This clonotype turned up a few times. The chain has TRBV15 and TRBJ2-4; D is possibly TRBD2 (6 bases). Germline V gene lookup returns CDR1 LNHNV and CDR2 YYDKDF (reference sequence). Trimming took off 0 bases at V and 9 bases at J, with 15 bases between the two ends. The CDR3 is 15 residues long. For the CDR3, the DNA is TGTGCCACCAGCAGAGATCGGGCGGGGATAGGCATTCAGTACTTC. This encodes CATSRDRAGIGIQYF.

This chain links TRBV28 with TRBJ2-7, with D perhaps TRBD2 (6 bases). Trimming took off 2 bases at V and 2 bases at J, with 16 bases between the two ends. Germline values: CDR1 MDHEN, CDR2 SYDVKM. This CDR3 is 16 amino acids long. CDR3 sequence: CASSLNLAGLTYEQYF. The CDR3 DNA follows: TGTGCCAGCAGTTTAAATCTCGCGGGATTAACCTACGAGCAGTACTTC.